Shown below are 21 T cell receptor beta chains from a single sample sequenced in a study of read filtering for tumor transcriptome and immune sequencing. From roughly 390 ng of RNA, a library with molecular barcoded alpha/delta and beta/gamma adaptors was made. TCRdb re-analysed the reads in MiXCR, keeping a single row per CDR3 protein. The sample has fewer than 45,000 distinct CDR3 sequences; about an eighth are singletons. The sample was a population of CD138-negative cells sorted from bone marrow. Receptors originate from a donor aged 40 or over with multiple myeloma.

This clonotype was detected ten times or more. The chain is built from TRBV29-1 and TRBJ2-7, with 11 positions matching TRBD1. The CDR3 loop spans 12 amino acids. CDR1 is SQVTM, CDR2 ANQGSEA, per germline. Losses at the gene ends were 4 bases for V and 6 bases for J; bases not matched to a gene: 2. The CDR3, as DNA: TGCAGCGTTGCGGGACAGGGGGGCGAGCAGTACTTC. This gives the protein CSVAGQGGEQYF.

This clonotype was picked up a small number of times. J is TRBJ1-4 and V is TRBV29-1; D is unclear. The length of the CDR3 is 12 residues. Germline V CDR1 and CDR2: SQVTM, ANQGSEA. V lost 6 bases to trimming and J lost 4 bases, with 9 bases between them. The CDR3 sequence is CSVKGGNEKLFF. The CDR3 region has the DNA TGCAGCGTAAAGGGCGGTAATGAAAAACTGTTTTTT.

This clonotype was picked up many times. This chain joins TRBV2 and TRBJ2-3, with D perhaps being TRBD1 or TRBD2 (5 bases each). Germline lookup yields CDR1 SNHLY and CDR2 FYNNEI. The V end was cut by 3 bases, the J end by 4 bases, with 17 bases between. The CDR3 sequence is 16 residues long. CDR3 sequence reads: CASSDLGPFGADTQYF. The CDR3 nucleotides read TGTGCCAGCAGTGACCTGGGACCGTTTGGGGCAGATACGCAGTATTTT.

This clonotype was seen repeatedly, ten times or more. This chain connects TRBV7-9 to TRBJ2-3; no firm D call. CDR3 length: 14 amino acids. V lost 0 bases to trimming and J lost 2 bases, with 6 bases between them. Germline CDR1 SEHNR, CDR2 FQNEAQ (reference sequence). The DNA of the CDR3 is TGTGCCAGCAGCTTAGCGGATCTCACAGATACGCAGTATTTT. This sequence encodes CASSLADLTDTQYF. Full variable domain (rest looked up from reference TRBV7-9 and TRBJ2-3): DTGVSQNPRHKITKRGQNVTFRCDPISEHNRLYWYRQTLGQGPEFLTYFQNEAQLEKSRLLSDRFSAERPKGSFSTLEIQRTEQGDSAMYLCASSLADLTDTQYFGPGTRLTVL.

In this sample, this clonotype turned up many times. CDR3 sequence: CASGYTWGEVEQYF. Here the CDR3 DNA reads TGTGCTAGTGGGTATACGTGGGGCGAGGTGGAGCAGTACTTC. The J gene is TRBJ2-7, the V gene TRBV12-5, with D perhaps TRBD1 (5 bases). The CDR3 totals 14 residues. V was cut by 6 bases and J by 7 bases, with 19 bases left in between. The germline V gene has CDR1 LGHNT and CDR2 FRNRAP.

In the case of this clonotype: This may come from a read error, since a much larger clone is one base off. This chain joins TRBV4-1 and TRBJ1-2; weak D call: TRBD1 (5 bases). This CDR3 contains 14 residues. Germline CDR1 reads MGHRA; CDR2 reads YSYEKL. The CDR3 region has the DNA TGCGCCAGCAGCCAAGGGGGGAGCCCCTATGGCTACGCCTTC. Translation gives CASSQGGSPYGYAF.

This clonotype was counted at least ten times. This chain joins TRBV7-2 and TRBJ2-2; 9 positions match TRBD1. The CDR3 spans 15 residues. Germline CDR1 is SGHTA and CDR2 is FQGNSA. V was pared by 4 bases and J by 5 bases, with 5 bases of the junction left unmatched. DNA for the CDR3: TGTGCCAGCAGCTCGGGGACAGGGAGGACCGGGGAGCTGTTTTTT. Its translation: CASSSGTGRTGELFF.

The chain recombines TRBV7-9 with TRBJ2-3, with TRBD2 matching over 14 bases. V was pared by 3 bases and J by 10 bases, with 3 bases of the junction left unmatched. This CDR3 spans 14 amino acids. The germline CDR1 and CDR2 sequences are SEHNR and FQNEAQ (reference sequence). DNA of the CDR3: TGTGCCAGCAGCTTGACTAGCGGGGGGGACCCGCAGTATTTT. Translating it yields CASSLTSGGDPQYF.

This clonotype appeared many times. The V and J genes are TRBV28 and TRBJ1-2; tentatively, D is TRBD1 (5 bases). The CDR3 spans 14 residues. With 5 bases removed from V and 4 bases from J, the gap between germline ends came to 14 bases. Germline V gene sequence: CDR1 MDHEN, CDR2 SYDVKM. The CDR3 coding sequence is TGTGCCAGCAGTGGGGCAGGGAGTATCTATGGCTACACCTTC. This encodes CASSGAGSIYGYTF.

In this sample, this clonotype turned up a few times. The V call is TRBV2, the J call TRBJ2-7, with 9 bases that match TRBD2. Losses at the gene ends were 1 base for V and 3 bases for J; bases not matched to a gene: 4. The germline V gene encodes CDR1 SNHLY and CDR2 FYNNEI. The CDR3 runs to 15 residues. In DNA form, the CDR3 reads TGTGCCAGCAGTGAAGGTGCTAGCGGGGTCTACGAGCAGTACTTC. It yields the protein CASSEGASGVYEQYF.

This clonotype was detected ten times or more. J is TRBJ2-3 and V is TRBV20-1; 11 nucleotides match TRBD2. Unmatched junction bases numbered 6, after V lost 5 bases and J lost 5 bases. Germline loops: CDR1 DFQATT, CDR2 SNEGSKA (reference sequence). This CDR3 region has 14 residues. The CDR3 spells CSALSGGAEDTQYF. CDR3 nucleotides: TGCAGTGCTCTTAGCGGGGGGGCCGAAGATACGCAGTATTTT.

The gene calls are TRBV7-9 and TRBJ2-5, with a weak D call TRBD1 (6 bases). CDR3 length: 13 residues. V lost 3 bases, J lost 5 bases, and 10 bases lay in between. Germline CDR1 reads SEHNR; CDR2 reads FQNEAQ (reference sequence). DNA for the CDR3: TGTGCCAGCAGCTTGGGACATCCCGAGACCCAGTACTTC. Protein: CASSLGHPETQYF.

There are many counts of this clonotype. The rearrangement joins TRBV13 to TRBJ1-1; 9 bases are a match to TRBD1. The CDR3 runs 17 residues. J gave up 3 bases and V 0 bases, and 8 bases lay outside the gene matches. The germline gives CDR1 PRHDT, CDR2 FYEKMQ (reference sequence). The CDR3 protein is CASSLGDRGAWDTEAFF. The CDR3 DNA sequence: TGTGCCAGCAGCTTAGGGGACAGGGGCGCTTGGGACACTGAAGCTTTCTTT.

This clonotype was detected only a few times. The gene calls are TRBV28 and TRBJ1-6; possible D gene TRBD1, 6 bases. Germline V gene data show CDR1 as MDHEN and CDR2 as SYDVKM. Trimming took 1 base from V and 5 from J, leaving 12 bases between them. This CDR3 spans 16 amino acids. This CDR3 reads CASSLSQGQNNSPLHF. CDR3 bases: TGTGCCAGCAGTTTATCCCAGGGGCAAAATAATTCACCCCTCCACTTT.

A word on this clonotype: A much larger clone lies a single base off, so this may be a read error. Given the absence of the conserved phenylalanine or tryptophan at the CDR3 end, a read error is likely. The V gene is TRBV20-1, the J gene TRBJ2-7; tentatively, D is TRBD2 (5 bases). There are 13 residues in the CDR3. V shed 7 bases and J shed 6 bases, with 19 bases lying between them. Germline CDR1 DFQATT, CDR2 SNEGSKA (reference sequence). The CDR3 region is CSGEKGLGSEQYS. The CDR3, as DNA: TGCAGTGGAGAGAAGGGATTAGGGAGCGAGCAGTACTCC.

Details on this clonotype: Given a far larger clone just one base away, this is likely a sequencing read error. V usage is TRBV7-6 and J usage is TRBJ2-2, with a possible D match to TRBD2 (5 bases). Germline-derived CDR1 and CDR2 are SGHVS and FNYEAQ. CDR3 size: 13 residues. Here the CDR3 DNA reads TGTGCCAGCAGCTCCGTGGGCACCGGGGTGCTGTTTTTT. Translated: CASSSVGTGVLFF.

This clonotype showed up many times. The chain is built from TRBV3-1 and TRBJ2-5; a weak D match, TRBD2 (5 bases). In germline, CDR1 is LGHDT, CDR2 YNNKEL (reference sequence). The CDR3 covers 17 residues. V was clipped by 0 bases and J by 4 bases, with 18 bases between them. CDR3 region: CASSQEGEGYRSETQYF. The DNA of the CDR3 is TGTGCCAGCAGCCAAGAGGGCGAGGGCTATCGCTCAGAGACCCAGTACTTC.

This clonotype appeared many times. The chain employs TRBV9 and TRBJ2-2; TRBD1 matches 8 bases. The germline V gene has CDR1 SGDLS and CDR2 YYNGEE. The CDR3 totals 15 residues. Trimming cost V 3 bases and J 2 bases; bases outside gene matches: 3. The CDR3 region is CASSAGQGNTGELFF. DNA for the CDR3: TGTGCCAGCAGCGCCGGACAGGGAAACACCGGGGAGCTGTTTTTT.

This clonotype was seen at least ten times. The chain recombines TRBV6-6 with TRBJ2-5, with 11 positions matching TRBD2. Germline CDR1 and CDR2: MNHNY and SVGAGI (reference sequence). Germline trimming cut 4 bases from V and 1 base from J; bases unmatched to any gene: 8. The CDR3 covers 17 residues. The CDR3 DNA sequence: TGTGCCAGCAGTTTCCGCAATAGCGGGGGGGCCCAAGAGACCCAGTACTTC. As protein: CASSFRNSGGAQETQYF.

At least ten counts were recorded for this clonotype. The chain has TRBV7-3 and TRBJ2-3; 7 bases fit TRBD2. The CDR3 loop spans 14 amino acids. V lost 3 bases and J lost 2; bases outside the gene matches: 2. From germline, CDR1 is SGHTA and CDR2 FQGTGA. CDR3 coding DNA: TGTGCCAGCAGCTTCGGGACTAACACAGATACGCAGTATTTT. Translating it yields CASSFGTNTDTQYF.

This clonotype was found many times. J is TRBJ2-1 and V is TRBV11-1; D unclear. CDR3 length: 15 residues. The V and J ends lost 3 bases and 0 bases respectively, with 9 bases between them. Germline-derived CDR1 and CDR2 are SGHAT and FQDESV (reference sequence). As DNA, the CDR3 is TGTGCCAGCAGCTTCGTTAGCTCCTCCTACAATGAGCAGTTCTTC. Translating it yields CASSFVSSSYNEQFF.